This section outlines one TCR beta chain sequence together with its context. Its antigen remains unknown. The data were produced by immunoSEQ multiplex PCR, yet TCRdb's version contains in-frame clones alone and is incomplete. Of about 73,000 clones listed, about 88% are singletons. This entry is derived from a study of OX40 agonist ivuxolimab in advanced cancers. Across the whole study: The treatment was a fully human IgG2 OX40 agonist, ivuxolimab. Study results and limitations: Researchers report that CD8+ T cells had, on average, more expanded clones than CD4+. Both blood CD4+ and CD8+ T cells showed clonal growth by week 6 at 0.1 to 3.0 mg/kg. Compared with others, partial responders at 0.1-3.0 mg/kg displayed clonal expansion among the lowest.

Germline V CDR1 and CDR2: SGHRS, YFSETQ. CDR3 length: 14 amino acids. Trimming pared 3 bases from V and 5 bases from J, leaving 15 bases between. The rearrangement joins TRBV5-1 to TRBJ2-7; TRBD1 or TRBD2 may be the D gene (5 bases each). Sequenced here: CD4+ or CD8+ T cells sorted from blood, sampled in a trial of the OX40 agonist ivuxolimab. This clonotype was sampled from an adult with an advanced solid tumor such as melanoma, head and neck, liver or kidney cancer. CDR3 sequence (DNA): TGCGCCAGCAGCTCAGAGGGACGCCGGAACGAGCAGTACTTC. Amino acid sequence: CASSSEGRRNEQYF.